This passage covers 26 T cell receptor beta chains from one sample sequenced in a study (dated by TCRdb to the mid-2010s). Receptor amplification or capture employed RT-PCR. Data came from an Illumina MiSeq. The public reads were run again by TCRdb, first through fastp at Q25 and then through MiXCR, and only productive beta chains were kept. Each entry merges the rows of one CDR3 protein and shows their most common DNA and genes. The sample has more than 600,000 distinct CDR3 sequences on record, approximately 15% of them singletons. The ten largest clones add up to 3% to 4.5% of the sample. The sequenced material came from memory CD4+ T cells from blood. The origin of the receptors is a female donor in good health, serving as a healthy control.

This clonotype was observed at least ten times. This chain joins TRBV4-1 and TRBJ1-4; D is undetermined. From germline, CDR1 is MGHRA and CDR2 YSYEKL. The CDR3 sequence is 15 residues long. V was clipped by 2 bases and J by 0 bases, with 7 bases between them. The CDR3 region is CASSQRLTTNEKLFF. The DNA for the CDR3 is TGCGCCAGCAGCCAACGACTTACAACTAATGAAAAACTGTTTTTT.

The chain links TRBV18 to TRBJ1-3; the D is unclear. V lost 2 bases and J lost 3, with 11 bases in between. The CDR3 consists of 15 residues. Germline values: CDR1 KGHSH, CDR2 LQKENI. Written as DNA, the CDR3 is TGTGCCAGCTCACCAAGTATGAGAAGTGGAAACACCATATATTTT. Translated, it gives CASSPSMRSGNTIYF.

This chain uses TRBV7-9 with TRBJ2-3; D possibly uses TRBD1 or TRBD2 (6 bases each). Germline assignment: CDR1 SEHNR and CDR2 FQNEAQ (reference sequence). With 5 bases removed from V and 1 base from J, the gap between germline ends came to 13 bases. This CDR3 contains 15 residues. This CDR3 reads CASSLGGWRTDTQYF. CDR3 coding DNA: TGTGCCAGCAGCCTGGGGGGCTGGCGCACAGATACGCAGTATTTT. The variable domain in full, with the rest retrieved from reference TRBV7-9 and TRBJ2-3, is DTGVSQNPRHKITKRGQNVTFRCDPISEHNRLYWYRQTLGQGPEFLTYFQNEAQLEKSRLLSDRFSAERPKGSFSTLEIQRTEQGDSAMYLCASSLGGWRTDTQYFGPGTRLTVL.

In this sample, this clonotype turned up many times. This chain joins TRBV12-3 or TRBV12-4 and TRBJ2-7; either TRBD1 or TRBD2 may supply D (5 bases each). Trimming took off 6 bases at V and 3 bases at J, with 15 bases between the two ends. This CDR3 has 14 residues. The CDR3 spells CASSGRDGYYEQYF. The CDR3 nucleotides read TGTGCCAGCAGCGGCAGGGACGGCTACTACGAGCAGTACTTC.

This chain connects TRBV15 to TRBJ1-3, with D unresolved. V lost 0 bases to trimming and J lost 1 base, with 10 bases between them. CDR1 is LNHNV, CDR2 YYDKDF, per germline (reference sequence). CDR3 length equals 16 residues. Here the CDR3 DNA reads TGTGCCACCAGCAGAGATAAGTGGTTGTCTGGAAACACCATATATTTT. Its translation is CATSRDKWLSGNTIYF.

This clonotype was seen only a few times. This chain joins TRBV11-2 and TRBJ2-1; possibly TRBD1 for D (6 bases). Germline V gene sequence: CDR1 SGHAT, CDR2 FQNNGV. This CDR3 has 15 amino acids. V was clipped by 5 bases and J by 4 bases, with 15 bases between them. The CDR3 spells CASSRQGPNYNEQFF. The CDR3 bases are TGTGCCAGCAGCCGTCAGGGGCCTAATTACAATGAGCAGTTCTTC.

The genes are TRBV3-1 and TRBJ2-7; 7 bases align to TRBD2. Germline lookup yields CDR1 LGHDT and CDR2 YNNKEL (reference sequence). The CDR3 loop spans 16 amino acids. V trimming: 0 bases; J trimming: 6 bases; junction bases outside the gene matches: 11. The CDR3 sequence: CASSQEGGRALREQYF. DNA for the CDR3: TGTGCCAGCAGCCAAGAGGGGGGGAGGGCCCTCCGCGAGCAGTACTTC.

The rearrangement links TRBV4-1 to TRBJ2-1; 7 bases map to TRBD2. This CDR3 comprises 18 residues. V dropped 0 bases and J dropped 9; count of bases not matched to a gene: 17. Germline V gene sequence: CDR1 MGHRA, CDR2 YSYEKL. Written as DNA, the CDR3 is TGCGCCAGCAGCCAAGAAAAGTCGAGGACTAGTATGGAGGTTGAGCAGTTCTTC. It codes for CASSQEKSRTSMEVEQFF.

The rearrangement links TRBV20-1 to TRBJ2-5, with 7 bases fitting TRBD2. The CDR3 consists of 14 residues. V gave up 7 bases and J gave up 1 base; unmatched junction bases: 9. Per the germline V gene, CDR1 is DFQATT and CDR2 is SNEGSKA (reference sequence). The CDR3 coding sequence is TGCAGTGGCTCGAGCGGGGTCGTCCAAGAGACCCAGTACTTC. Amino acids: CSGSSGVVQETQYF.

The table lists this clonotype with many counts. V is TRBV20-1 and J is TRBJ1-2; a weak D match, TRBD1 (6 bases). The V end lost 4 bases, the J end lost 4 bases, and 13 bases lay between the germline ends. The CDR3 has 13 residues. Germline V CDR1 and CDR2: DFQATT, SNEGSKA (reference sequence). CDR3 DNA sequence: TGCAGTGCTAACCGGGACACGACCTATGGCTACACCTTC. Its protein is CSANRDTTYGYTF.

This clonotype came up many times. The J gene is TRBJ2-1, the V gene TRBV12-3 or TRBV12-4, with 7 positions matching TRBD2. With V trimmed by 5 bases and J by 7 bases, 11 bases remained unmatched. This CDR3 is 15 amino acids long. CDR3 bases: TGTGCCAGCAGTGTCAGCGGGACGTTACGTAATGAGCAGTTCTTC. Residues: CASSVSGTLRNEQFF.

This clonotype was found a few times. This sequence joins TRBV19 and TRBJ2-2; the D is unclear. Germline CDR1 reads LNHDA; CDR2 reads SQIVND (reference sequence). The CDR3 is 12 residues long. V was cut by 5 bases and J by 6 bases, with 7 bases left in between. The CDR3: CASSPRAGELFF. The DNA of the CDR3 is TGTGCCAGTAGTCCTAGGGCCGGGGAGCTGTTTTTT.

A few counts support this clonotype. The chain is built from TRBV7-2 and TRBJ2-2, with 9 nucleotides matching TRBD2. Germline V gene data show CDR1 as SGHTA and CDR2 as FQGNSA. Trimming at V came to 7 bases and at J to 8 bases, leaving 11 bases not matched to a gene. The length of the CDR3 is 15 residues. Written as DNA, the CDR3 is TGTGCCAGCAACGCTTTTCTTAGCGGGAGTGGGGAGCTGTTTTTT. Encoded protein: CASNAFLSGSGELFF.

This clonotype was counted between two and nine times. This chain connects TRBV7-6 to TRBJ2-7; D is perhaps TRBD1 (6 bases). CDR3 size: 14 residues. V shed 2 bases and J shed 3 bases, with 11 bases lying between them. Germline V lookup: CDR1 SGHVS, CDR2 FNYEAQ. Here the CDR3 DNA reads TGTGCCAGCAGCTTATCAGGGGCCGTCTACGAGCAGTACTTC. Protein sequence: CASSLSGAVYEQYF.

In its sample, this clonotype was seen many times. This chain connects TRBV5-6 to TRBJ2-1; TRBD2 agrees at 12 bases. The V and J ends lost 4 bases and 1 base, in that order; junction bases with no gene match: 3. Germline-derived CDR1 and CDR2 are SGHDT and YYEEEE. The CDR3 loop spans 16 amino acids. Here the CDR3 reads CASSDLAGGSYNEQFF. CDR3 nucleotides: TGTGCCAGCAGCGACCTAGCGGGAGGGTCCTACAATGAGCAGTTCTTC.

The chain is built from TRBV11-2 and TRBJ2-5; 7 bases line up with TRBD1. CDR3 length: 16 residues. The ends lost 1 base at V and 2 bases at J; junction bases unmatched: 7. CDR1 SGHAT and CDR2 FQNNGV come from the germline V gene. The CDR3 DNA reads as TGTGCCAGCAGCTTAGCGGCAGGGGGATTACAAGAGACCCAGTACTTC. Translation gives CASSLAAGGLQETQYF.

V and J are TRBV7-2 and TRBJ1-1; TRBD1 is a possible D gene (6 bases). Germline CDR1 reads SGHTA; CDR2 reads FQGNSA. The CDR3 is made up of 15 amino acids. V lost 1 base and J lost 5, with 14 bases in between. CDR3 protein: CASSLVGGAGTEAFF. Written as DNA, the CDR3 is TGTGCCAGCAGCTTAGTGGGGGGCGCAGGGACTGAAGCTTTCTTT. Supplemented by reference TRBV7-2 and TRBJ1-1, the full variable domain reads GAGVSQSPSNKVTEKGKDVELRCDPISGHTALYWYRQSLGQGLEFLIYFQGNSAPDKSGLPSDRFSAERTGGSVSTLTIQRTQQEDSAVYLCASSLVGGAGTEAFFGQGTRLTVV.

This clonotype appeared a few times. The chain joins TRBV5-5 to TRBJ2-2; weak D call: TRBD2 (5 bases). Trimming shortened V by 1 base and J by 6 bases, and 19 bases separated the two germline ends. Germline assignment: CDR1 SGHKS and CDR2 YYEKEE (reference sequence). This CDR3 has 17 residues. In nucleotides, the CDR3 is TGTGCCAGCAGCTTGTCTTGGAGCGTAGCGAGCGCCGGGGAGCTGTTTTTT. Residues: CASSLSWSVASAGELFF. Full variable domain (rest looked up from reference TRBV5-5 and TRBJ2-2): DAGVTQSPTHLIKTRGQQVTLRCSPISGHKSVSWYQQVLGQGPQFIFQYYEKEERGRGNFPDRFSARQFPNYSSELNVNALLLGDSALYLCASSLSWSVASAGELFFGEGSRLTVL.

V is TRBV4-2 and J is TRBJ2-2; D is unclear. Looked up from germline, CDR1 is LGHNA and CDR2 is YNFKEQ. This CDR3 contains 16 residues. Trimming removed 1 base from V and 0 bases from J, with 9 bases in between. The CDR3 spells CASSQARQTNTGELFF. The CDR3 nucleotides read TGTGCCAGCAGCCAAGCGAGGCAGACGAACACCGGGGAGCTGTTTTTT.

This clonotype turned up a few times. The chain employs TRBV5-6 and TRBJ2-7; tentative D call: TRBD2 (6 bases). Germline V gene sequence: CDR1 SGHDT, CDR2 YYEEEE. V lost 4 bases to trimming and J lost 4 bases, with 12 bases between them. The CDR3 runs 13 residues. The CDR3 DNA is TGTGCCAGCAGCCGCGGGGATCTTTACGAGCAGTACTTC. This gives the protein CASSRGDLYEQYF.

A few counts support this clonotype. The chain has TRBV5-1 and TRBJ2-3; the D is unclear. This CDR3 spans 15 amino acids. CDR1 and CDR2 from the germline V gene are SGHRS and YFSETQ. V lost 3 bases to trimming and J lost 4 bases, with 15 bases between them. The CDR3 loop reads CASSSAPGRADTQYF. The CDR3 DNA follows: TGCGCCAGCAGCTCCGCCCCGGGTAGAGCAGATACGCAGTATTTT.

This clonotype has just a few counts. The V call is TRBV7-8, the J call TRBJ2-5, with 12 bases identical to TRBD1. The germline CDR1 and CDR2 sequences are SGHVS and FQNEAQ. The J segment lost 3 bases and the V segment lost 5 bases, leaving 7 bases of the junction unmatched. This CDR3 spans 16 amino acids. This chain's CDR3 is CASSIGTGGAEETQYF. The CDR3 bases are TGTGCCAGCAGCATCGGGACAGGGGGCGCGGAAGAGACCCAGTACTTC.

The chain has TRBV9 and TRBJ2-6; the D is unclear. Germline CDR1 reads SGDLS; CDR2 reads YYNGEE. The V end lost 5 bases, the J end lost 2 bases, and 8 bases lay between the germline ends. This CDR3 contains 14 residues. CDR3 sequence reads: CASSKVAGANVLTF. As DNA, the CDR3 is TGTGCCAGCAGTAAAGTGGCTGGGGCCAACGTCCTGACTTTC.

The rearrangement joins TRBV20-1 to TRBJ2-1; 10 bases align to TRBD2. Germline assignment: CDR1 DFQATT and CDR2 SNEGSKA (reference sequence). The CDR3 totals 12 residues. In DNA form, the CDR3 reads TGCACCATTAGCGGGAGGAATAATGAGCAGTTCTTC. This sequence encodes CTISGRNNEQFF.

This clonotype was counted between two and nine times. The chain joins TRBV7-2 to TRBJ2-6, with D uncertain. Trimming cost V 7 bases and J 0 bases, with 7 bases left between them. The germline V gene encodes CDR1 SGHTA and CDR2 FQGNSA. This CDR3 is built from 14 residues. The chain's CDR3 is CASKEVSGANVLTF. The CDR3 region has the DNA TGTGCCAGCAAAGAGGTCTCTGGGGCCAACGTCCTGACTTTC. Full variable domain (remainder filled in from reference TRBV7-2 and TRBJ2-6): GAGVSQSPSNKVTEKGKDVELRCDPISGHTALYWYRQSLGQGLEFLIYFQGNSAPDKSGLPSDRFSAERTGGSVSTLTIQRTQQEDSAVYLCASKEVSGANVLTFGAGSRLTVL.

In DNA form, the CDR3 reads TGTGCCAGCACTGGGTTCGGAGCGGGAGACCAAGAGACCCAGTACTTC. Its protein product is CASTGFGAGDQETQYF. This chain uses TRBV2 with TRBJ2-5; TRBD2 matches at 8 bases. Germline loops: CDR1 SNHLY, CDR2 FYNNEI. The CDR3 totals 16 residues. V trimming: 7 bases; J trimming: 0 bases; junction bases outside the gene matches: 10.